This record covers a single TCR beta chain. The assay was immunoSEQ multiplex PCR, and TCRdb's table has in-frame clones only and misses some. Among some 73,000 clones listed, approximately 90% were seen once. These data belong to a study of cytomegalovirus exposure and HLA in healthy donors. The sequencing sample was made of PBMCs. The clonotype was recovered from a woman under 30 in good health and CMV-seropositive.

The CDR3: CASSRDTNYGYTF. CDR3 nucleotide sequence: TGTGCCAGCAGCCGGGACACGAACTATGGCTACACCTTC. The V call is TRBV7-2, the J call TRBJ1-2; TRBD1 is a possible D gene (6 bases). Germline-derived CDR1 and CDR2 are SGHTA and FQGNSA. The CDR3 consists of 13 residues. The V end lost 5 bases, the J end lost 2 bases, and 9 bases lay between the germline ends.